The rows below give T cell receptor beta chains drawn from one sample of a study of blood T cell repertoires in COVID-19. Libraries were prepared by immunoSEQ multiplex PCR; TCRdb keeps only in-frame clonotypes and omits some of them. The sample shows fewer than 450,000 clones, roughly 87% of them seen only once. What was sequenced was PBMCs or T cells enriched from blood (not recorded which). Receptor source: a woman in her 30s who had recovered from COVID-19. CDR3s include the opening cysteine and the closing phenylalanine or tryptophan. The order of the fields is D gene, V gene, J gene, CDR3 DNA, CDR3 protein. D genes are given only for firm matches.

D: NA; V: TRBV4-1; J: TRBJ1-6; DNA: TGCGCCAGCAGCCAATTGAGTGCATATAATTCACCCCTCCACTTT; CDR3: CASSQLSAYNSPLHF
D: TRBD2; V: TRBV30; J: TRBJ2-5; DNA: TGTGCCTGGAGTGTGGGAATAAGCGGGGGGCCTCAAGAGACCCAGTACTTC; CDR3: CAWSVGISGGPQETQYF
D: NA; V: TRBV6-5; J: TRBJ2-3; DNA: TGTGCCAGCAGTTATAGAGGGGCGGGGTTGGATACGCAGTATTTT; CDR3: CASSYRGAGLDTQYF
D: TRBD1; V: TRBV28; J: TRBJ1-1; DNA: TGTGCCAGCAGTAACGACAGGGTCCGAATTGAAGCTTTCTTT; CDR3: CASSNDRVRIEAFF
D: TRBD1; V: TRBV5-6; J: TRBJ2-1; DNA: TGTGCCAGCAGCCCGTTTTCCGGGACAGGGAATTACAATGAGCAGTTCTTC; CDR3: CASSPFSGTGNYNEQFF
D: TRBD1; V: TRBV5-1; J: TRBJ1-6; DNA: TGCGCCAGCAGCTTGGCAGGGACAGGGCGGTCACCCCTCCACTTT; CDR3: CASSLAGTGRSPLHF
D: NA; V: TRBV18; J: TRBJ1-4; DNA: TGTGCCAGCTCATGGGGGACACTTGAAAAACTGTTTTTT; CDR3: CASSWGTLEKLFF
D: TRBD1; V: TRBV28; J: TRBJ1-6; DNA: TGTGCCAGCAGTGCCTTGACAGGGCGGGCCTCACCCCTCCACTTT; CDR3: CASSALTGRASPLHF
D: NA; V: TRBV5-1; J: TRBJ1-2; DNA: TGCGCCAGCAGCTTAGAGGGGGTCTCGGGTGGCTACACCTTC; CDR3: CASSLEGVSGGYTF
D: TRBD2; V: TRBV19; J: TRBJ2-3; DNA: TGTGCCAGTAGTCCCAGTGGGGGGGACCGAGATACGCAGTATTTT; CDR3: CASSPSGGDRDTQYF
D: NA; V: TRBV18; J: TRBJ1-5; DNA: TGTGCCAGCTCTGATCGGGGCAATCAGCCCCAGCATTTT; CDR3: CASSDRGNQPQHF
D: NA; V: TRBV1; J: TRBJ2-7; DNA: TGCACCAGCAGCTCAAGGGTGGGGGGGAACGAGCAGTACTTC; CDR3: CTSSSRVGGNEQYF